This paragraph reports one T cell receptor beta chain. Antigen specificity is unknown. The sample is drawn from a study of type 1 regulatory T cells. The overall study: T-allo10 is an in vitro-generated, Tr1-enriched CD4 T cell product specific for alloantigen.

CDR1 LGHDT and CDR2 YNNKEL come from the germline V gene (reference sequence). Trimming took 3 bases from V and 4 from J; bases not matched to a gene: 6. The CDR3 is 15 amino acids. One entry per CDR3 protein, called by TCRdb with MiXCR from the reads. Among about 62,000 distinct CDR3 sequences listed, around 62% were seen once. General study points: Type 1 regulatory T cells had a more restricted TCR repertoire than non-type 1 regulatory T cells.

Sequencing was carried out using cultured non-Tr1 T cells, either the whole culture or a sorted T cell fraction (not recorded which). The J gene is TRBJ1-5, the V gene TRBV3-1; the match to TRBD1 covers 7 bases. This TCR came from a human donor in good health. The CDR3 protein is CASSQFPGQNQPQHF. As DNA, the CDR3 is TGTGCCAGCAGCCAGTTTCCGGGACAGAATCAGCCCCAGCATTTT.